The rows below give T cell receptor beta chains drawn from one sample of a study of T cells in Graves' hyperthyroidism and ophthalmopathy. TCRdb analysed the multiplex PCR reads with MiXCR anew, one entry per CDR3 protein. This sample carries hundreds of thousands of distinct CDR3 sequences, less than 25% of them seen once, and the ten largest clones take 30% to 40%. The sample comprised blood. These receptors were obtained from a man between 25 and 39 years old with Graves' ophthalmopathy. CDR3s include the opening cysteine and the closing phenylalanine or tryptophan. D genes are given only for firm matches. Clone sizes are given selectively: once, few, many, or a class where the clone is expanded.

J gene: TRBJ1-2; D gene: NA; V gene: TRBV25-1; clone size: NA; CDR3 DNA: TGTGCCAGCAGTGAGGGGGGAGGACGGCTTTATGGCTACACCTTC; CDR3 protein: CASSEGGGRLYGYTF
J gene: TRBJ2-4; D gene: TRBD1; V gene: TRBV12-3/TRBV12-4; clone size: few; CDR3 DNA: TGTGCCAGCAGTCACTCCCAGGGGGCTGATACCATTCAGTACTTC; CDR3 protein: CASSHSQGADTIQYF
J gene: TRBJ2-7; D gene: NA; V gene: TRBV6-5; clone size: NA; CDR3 DNA: TGTGCCAGCAGTTACTCGACTGGGGGGATGAGCTCCTACGAGCAGTACTTC; CDR3 protein: CASSYSTGGMSSYEQYF
J gene: TRBJ2-3; D gene: TRBD2; V gene: TRBV30; clone size: few; CDR3 DNA: TGTGCCTGGAGTGTAGCGGGAGTGGGCACAGATACGCAGTATTTT; CDR3 protein: CAWSVAGVGTDTQYF
J gene: TRBJ2-1; D gene: TRBD2; V gene: TRBV28; clone size: many; CDR3 DNA: TGTGCCAGCAGTTCCGCAGCGGGAGTGGGGGACGATGAGCAGTTCTTC; CDR3 protein: CASSSAAGVGDDEQFF
J gene: TRBJ2-2; D gene: NA; V gene: TRBV18; clone size: NA; CDR3 DNA: TGTGCCAGCTCACCACAATCAGGGGACACCGGGGAGCTGTTTTTT; CDR3 protein: CASSPQSGDTGELFF
J gene: TRBJ2-3; D gene: TRBD1; V gene: TRBV11-2; clone size: NA; CDR3 DNA: TGTGCCAGCAGCTTAATCGGGACAGGCGCCACAGATACGCAGTATTTT; CDR3 protein: CASSLIGTGATDTQYF
J gene: TRBJ2-7; D gene: NA; V gene: TRBV11-3; clone size: NA; CDR3 DNA: TGTGCCAGCAGCCCCCCCTTGTCGAGCGGAGCAGCCTACGAGCAGTACTTC; CDR3 protein: CASSPPLSSGAAYEQYF
J gene: TRBJ1-2; D gene: NA; V gene: TRBV12-3/TRBV12-4; clone size: many; CDR3 DNA: TGTGCCAGCAGTTTAAGGGGAGCCCTCCACGGCTACACCTTC; CDR3 protein: CASSLRGALHGYTF
J gene: TRBJ2-2; D gene: NA; V gene: TRBV6-5; clone size: NA; CDR3 DNA: TGTGCCAGCAGTTACCTAAACTTAGGTGGGGGAACCGGGGAGCTGTTTTTT; CDR3 protein: CASSYLNLGGGTGELFF
J gene: TRBJ2-7; D gene: NA; V gene: TRBV20-1; clone size: many; CDR3 DNA: TGCAGTGCTAGTAGCTTATGGGTCCGAACTTCGAGCTCCTACGAGCAGTACTTC; CDR3 protein: CSASSLWVRTSSSYEQYF
J gene: TRBJ2-7; D gene: NA; V gene: TRBV12-3/TRBV12-4; clone size: few; CDR3 DNA: TGTGCCAGCAGTTTTCTCAAAGAGGGAGACGAGCAGTACTTC; CDR3 protein: CASSFLKEGDEQYF
J gene: TRBJ2-1; D gene: TRBD2; V gene: TRBV19; clone size: NA; CDR3 DNA: TGTGCCAGCTCGGTCTTGTTGGGGGGGGCCTACAATGAGCAGTTCTTC; CDR3 protein: CASSVLLGGAYNEQFF
J gene: TRBJ2-5; D gene: TRBD1; V gene: TRBV28; clone size: few; CDR3 DNA: TGTGCCAGCAGTCTCCGGACAGGGAGGAAAGAGACCCAGTACTTC; CDR3 protein: CASSLRTGRKETQYF
J gene: TRBJ2-1; D gene: NA; V gene: TRBV30; clone size: many; CDR3 DNA: TGTGCCTGGAGTGTAAACAAGTACAATGAGCAGTTCTTC; CDR3 protein: CAWSVNKYNEQFF
J gene: TRBJ2-4; D gene: NA; V gene: TRBV20-1; clone size: NA; CDR3 DNA: TGCAGTGCTAGAGGGCTAGGAGCCAAAAACATTCAGTACTTC; CDR3 protein: CSARGLGAKNIQYF
J gene: TRBJ2-5; D gene: NA; V gene: TRBV6-5; clone size: NA; CDR3 DNA: TGTGCCAGCAGTTACGGGGCTCGGGCCCGAGAGACCCAGTACTTC; CDR3 protein: CASSYGARARETQYF
J gene: TRBJ1-5; D gene: TRBD1; V gene: TRBV9; clone size: many; CDR3 DNA: TGTGCCAGCAGCGTAGGGGACAGGGGGAGCAATCAGCCCCAGCATTTT; CDR3 protein: CASSVGDRGSNQPQHF
J gene: TRBJ2-1; D gene: NA; V gene: TRBV29-1; clone size: NA; CDR3 DNA: TGCAGCGTTGCCAGTAACAATGAGCAGTTCTTC; CDR3 protein: CSVASNNEQFF
J gene: TRBJ1-3; D gene: TRBD1; V gene: TRBV7-9; clone size: NA; CDR3 DNA: TGTGCCAGCAGCCCCCCAGGGTGGGGACAGGAGGACGACTCTGGAAACACCATATATTTT; CDR3 protein: CASSPPGWGQEDDSGNTIYF
J gene: TRBJ2-7; D gene: TRBD1; V gene: TRBV4-1; clone size: few; CDR3 DNA: TGCGCCAGCAGCCAAGATATGGGACAGTACTCCTACGAGCAGTACTTC; CDR3 protein: CASSQDMGQYSYEQYF
J gene: TRBJ1-4; D gene: NA; V gene: TRBV30; clone size: NA; CDR3 DNA: TGTGCCTGGAGCGGAACGGGGGCCGGAGAAAAACTGTTTTTT; CDR3 protein: CAWSGTGAGEKLFF
J gene: TRBJ1-5; D gene: TRBD1; V gene: TRBV10-3; clone size: NA; CDR3 DNA: TGTGCCATCAGTGAGTCCGCGACAGGGATTCAGCCCCAGCATTTT; CDR3 protein: CAISESATGIQPQHF
J gene: TRBJ2-7; D gene: TRBD2; V gene: TRBV27; clone size: NA; CDR3 DNA: TGTGCCAGCAGTTTCTCCGGGGGGGGAGCGGATTCCTACGAGCAGTACTTC; CDR3 protein: CASSFSGGGADSYEQYF
J gene: TRBJ2-1; D gene: TRBD2; V gene: TRBV24-1; clone size: NA; CDR3 DNA: TGTGCCACCAGAGGGGAGGGTTACAATGAGCAGTTCTTC; CDR3 protein: CATRGEGYNEQFF
J gene: TRBJ2-1; D gene: TRBD2; V gene: TRBV7-3; clone size: many; CDR3 DNA: TGTGCCAGCAGCTTATTGGCGGGAGGGCCGGGTTACAATGAGCAGTTCTTC; CDR3 protein: CASSLLAGGPGYNEQFF
J gene: TRBJ1-1; D gene: NA; V gene: TRBV3-1; clone size: NA; CDR3 DNA: TGTGCCAGCAGCCAAGGGGGTGTTGGGACTGAAGCTTCCTTT; CDR3 protein: CASSQGGVGTEASF
J gene: TRBJ2-3; D gene: NA; V gene: TRBV6-1; clone size: NA; CDR3 DNA: TGTGCCAGCAGTCTCGCGCCAGGGCCCCTCACAGATACGCAGTATTTT; CDR3 protein: CASSLAPGPLTDTQYF
J gene: TRBJ1-1; D gene: NA; V gene: TRBV13; clone size: few; CDR3 DNA: TGTGCCAGCAGCTTGGACGGGGCGGGGAGGACTGAAGCTTTCTTT; CDR3 protein: CASSLDGAGRTEAFF
J gene: TRBJ1-4; D gene: NA; V gene: TRBV5-1; clone size: few; CDR3 DNA: TGCGCCAGCAGCTTGGAACCAGGGGCCGCAACTAATGAAAAACTGTTTTTT; CDR3 protein: CASSLEPGAATNEKLFF
J gene: TRBJ2-7; D gene: TRBD2; V gene: TRBV4-1; clone size: NA; CDR3 DNA: TGCGCCAGCAGCCAAGATCGTTCTAGCGGGAGCTACGAGCAGTACTTC; CDR3 protein: CASSQDRSSGSYEQYF
J gene: TRBJ1-1; D gene: NA; V gene: TRBV18; clone size: many; CDR3 DNA: TGTGCCAGCTTCTCGACAGCTGTGAACACTGAAGCTTTCTTT; CDR3 protein: CASFSTAVNTEAFF
J gene: TRBJ2-1; D gene: NA; V gene: TRBV5-1; clone size: NA; CDR3 DNA: TGCGCCAGCAGCCTCCGCGGCCAGGGTAGTATATTAGGCTCCTACAATGAGCAGTTCTTC; CDR3 protein: CASSLRGQGSILGSYNEQFF
J gene: TRBJ2-1; D gene: TRBD2; V gene: TRBV4-1; clone size: few; CDR3 DNA: TGCGCCAGCAGCCCTCTAGCGGGAGAAACGTTCGAGCAGTTCTTC; CDR3 protein: CASSPLAGETFEQFF
J gene: TRBJ2-1; D gene: TRBD2; V gene: TRBV6-1; clone size: few; CDR3 DNA: TGTGCCCACGGGTTGGGCGGGAGGACAATGAGCTCCTACAATGAGCAGTTCTTC; CDR3 protein: CAHGLGGRTMSSYNEQFF
J gene: TRBJ1-1; D gene: NA; V gene: TRBV5-5; clone size: NA; CDR3 DNA: TGTGCCAGCAGCCCAACGTCGGGTATCTCAATGAACACTGAAGCTTTCTTT; CDR3 protein: CASSPTSGISMNTEAFF
J gene: TRBJ2-4; D gene: TRBD2; V gene: TRBV3-1; clone size: NA; CDR3 DNA: TGTGCCAGCAGCCAACGACTAGCGGGAGGGCCTGGGTCCAAAAACATTCAGTACTTC; CDR3 protein: CASSQRLAGGPGSKNIQYF
J gene: TRBJ1-5; D gene: NA; V gene: TRBV2; clone size: many; CDR3 DNA: TGTGCCAGCAGTACCGAGACGGAACATCAGCCCCAGCATTTT; CDR3 protein: CASSTETEHQPQHF
J gene: TRBJ1-5; D gene: NA; V gene: TRBV19; clone size: NA; CDR3 DNA: TGTGCCAGTAGTATAGGGTCGGGCCGACAGCCCCAGCATTTT; CDR3 protein: CASSIGSGRQPQHF
J gene: TRBJ2-5; D gene: NA; V gene: TRBV9; clone size: NA; CDR3 DNA: TGTGCCAGCAGCGTAGGTGGGGACGAGAAAGAGACCCAGTACTTC; CDR3 protein: CASSVGGDEKETQYF
J gene: TRBJ2-3; D gene: TRBD2; V gene: TRBV12-3/TRBV12-4; clone size: many; CDR3 DNA: TGTGCCAGCAGTTTTTTCCGGACTAGCGGATCACATAGCACAGATACGCAGTATTTT; CDR3 protein: CASSFFRTSGSHSTDTQYF
J gene: TRBJ1-5; D gene: NA; V gene: TRBV6-1; clone size: NA; CDR3 DNA: TGTGCCAGCAGTCTATCCGGACAGAATCAGCCCCAGCATTTT; CDR3 protein: CASSLSGQNQPQHF
J gene: TRBJ1-5; D gene: TRBD1; V gene: TRBV12-3/TRBV12-4; clone size: many; CDR3 DNA: TGTGCCAGCACCGTGACAGGGATTAATCAGCCCCAGCATTTT; CDR3 protein: CASTVTGINQPQHF
J gene: TRBJ2-1; D gene: TRBD2; V gene: TRBV15; clone size: few; CDR3 DNA: TGTGCCACCAGCTTGGGACTAGCGGGGAATGAGCAGTTCTTC; CDR3 protein: CATSLGLAGNEQFF
J gene: TRBJ2-1; D gene: TRBD2; V gene: TRBV4-3; clone size: few; CDR3 DNA: TGCGCCAGCAGCCAAGTGGGCGGGGGAGGGAATGAGCAGTTCTTC; CDR3 protein: CASSQVGGGGNEQFF
J gene: TRBJ1-1; D gene: NA; V gene: TRBV28; clone size: few; CDR3 DNA: TGTGCCAGCAGAAGTTTGGTAGTTGAAGATTTCTTT; CDR3 protein: CASRSLVVEDFF
J gene: TRBJ2-1; D gene: NA; V gene: TRBV6-1; clone size: few; CDR3 DNA: TGTGCCAGCAGTGACAGCCCTGGGGGTGAGCAGTTCTTC; CDR3 protein: CASSDSPGGEQFF
J gene: TRBJ2-1; D gene: TRBD2; V gene: TRBV20-1; clone size: many; CDR3 DNA: TGCAGTGCTAGGGGGTGGGAGGGCTACAATGAGCAGTTCTTC; CDR3 protein: CSARGWEGYNEQFF
J gene: TRBJ2-7; D gene: TRBD2; V gene: TRBV12-3/TRBV12-4; clone size: many; CDR3 DNA: TGTGCCAGCAGTTCGGGACTAGCGCCACTCGAGCAGTACTTC; CDR3 protein: CASSSGLAPLEQYF
J gene: TRBJ2-7; D gene: TRBD1; V gene: TRBV12-3/TRBV12-4; clone size: many; CDR3 DNA: TGTGCCAGCAGTCACCGGGACAGGGGGCTCTACGAGCAGTACTTC; CDR3 protein: CASSHRDRGLYEQYF
J gene: TRBJ1-2; D gene: TRBD1; V gene: TRBV20-1; clone size: NA; CDR3 DNA: TGCAGTGCCAGGACAGGGCGGGACGCCTATGGCTACGCCTTC; CDR3 protein: CSARTGRDAYGYAF
J gene: TRBJ2-7; D gene: NA; V gene: TRBV2; clone size: NA; CDR3 DNA: TGTGCCAGCCTGGACCGTTCCTACGAGCAGTACTTC; CDR3 protein: CASLDRSYEQYF
J gene: TRBJ2-6; D gene: NA; V gene: TRBV2; clone size: NA; CDR3 DNA: TGTGCCAGCAGTGATCGACTAACTGGGGCCAACGTCCTGACTTTC; CDR3 protein: CASSDRLTGANVLTF
J gene: TRBJ1-5; D gene: TRBD1; V gene: TRBV18; clone size: many; CDR3 DNA: TGTGCCAGCTCACAGCAGGGGGCGAGCAATCAGCCCCAGCATTTT; CDR3 protein: CASSQQGASNQPQHF
J gene: TRBJ1-1; D gene: NA; V gene: TRBV6-4; clone size: NA; CDR3 DNA: TGTGCCAGCAGTGACTGGGGCAGCATGAACACTGAAGCTTTCTTT; CDR3 protein: CASSDWGSMNTEAFF
J gene: TRBJ2-1; D gene: NA; V gene: TRBV18; clone size: NA; CDR3 DNA: TGTGCCAGCTCACCGTATGGTGGCAATGAGCAGTTCTTC; CDR3 protein: CASSPYGGNEQFF
J gene: TRBJ1-4; D gene: NA; V gene: TRBV19; clone size: NA; CDR3 DNA: TGTGCCAGTAGTAGCGGACGGCTCAATAATGAAAAACTGTTTTTT; CDR3 protein: CASSSGRLNNEKLFF
J gene: TRBJ1-2; D gene: NA; V gene: TRBV2; clone size: NA; CDR3 DNA: TGTGCCAGCAGTGAACCATCCGGGGGGGACTATGGCTACACCTTC; CDR3 protein: CASSEPSGGDYGYTF
J gene: TRBJ2-3; D gene: NA; V gene: TRBV6-4; clone size: few; CDR3 DNA: TGTGCCAGCAGCCCAAGGGGCGGGACGCCAGATACGCAGTATTTT; CDR3 protein: CASSPRGGTPDTQYF